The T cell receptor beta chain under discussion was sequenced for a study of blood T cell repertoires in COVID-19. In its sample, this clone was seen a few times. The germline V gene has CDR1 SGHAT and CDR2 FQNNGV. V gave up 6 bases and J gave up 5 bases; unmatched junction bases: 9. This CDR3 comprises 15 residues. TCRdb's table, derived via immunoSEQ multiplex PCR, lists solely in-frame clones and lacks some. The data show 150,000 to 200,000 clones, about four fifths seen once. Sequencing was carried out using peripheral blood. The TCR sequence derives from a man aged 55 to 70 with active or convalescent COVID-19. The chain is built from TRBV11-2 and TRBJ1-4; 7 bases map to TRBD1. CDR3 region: CASRHRDRENEKLFF. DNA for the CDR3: TGTGCCAGCAGACACCGGGACAGAGAAAATGAAAAACTGTTTTTT. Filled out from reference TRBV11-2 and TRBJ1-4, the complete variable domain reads EAGVAQSPRYKIIEKRQSVAFWCNPISGHATLYWYQQILGQGPKLLIQFQNNGVVDDSQLPKDRFSAERLKGVDSTLKIQPAKLEDSAVYLCASRHRDRENEKLFFGSGTQLSVL.